This T cell receptor (beta chain) was obtained from a study of T-cell reconstitution after alpha-beta-depleted transplantation in children. The library targeted TCRbeta and was prepared with unique molecular identifiers. Using its own MiXCR run on the PCR reads, TCRdb lists one record per CDR3 protein. Altogether about 340,000 distinct CDR3 sequences are present, approximately 10% being singletons, with the ten largest covering approximately 2.3%. This clonotype was observed a handful of times. Germline V gene sequence: CDR1 KGHSH, CDR2 LQKENI. The V and J ends lost 4 bases and 0 bases respectively, with 9 bases between them. This CDR3 contains 15 residues.

The sequence came from a human donor who donated a stem cell graft to a child with acute lymphoblastic leukemia. The source material was PBMCs from the stem cell graft donor, sampled from the stem cell graft. The chain recombines TRBV18 with TRBJ1-4; possibly TRBD1 for D (5 bases). DNA for the CDR3: TGTGCCAGCTCACTACAGGTTGCAACTAATGAAAAACTGTTTTTT. Amino acid sequence: CASSLQVATNEKLFF.